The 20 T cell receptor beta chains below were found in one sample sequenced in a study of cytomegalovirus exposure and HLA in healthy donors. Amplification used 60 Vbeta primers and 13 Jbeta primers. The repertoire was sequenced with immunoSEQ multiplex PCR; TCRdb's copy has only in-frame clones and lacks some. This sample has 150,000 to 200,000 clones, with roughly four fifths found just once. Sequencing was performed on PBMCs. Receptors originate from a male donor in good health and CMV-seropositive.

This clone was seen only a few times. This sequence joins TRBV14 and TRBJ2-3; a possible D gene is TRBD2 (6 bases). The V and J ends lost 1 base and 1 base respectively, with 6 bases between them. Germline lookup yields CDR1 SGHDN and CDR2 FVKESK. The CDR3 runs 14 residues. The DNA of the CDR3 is TGTGCCAGCAGCCAAGCGGGAGGCACAGATACGCAGTATTTT. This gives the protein CASSQAGGTDTQYF.

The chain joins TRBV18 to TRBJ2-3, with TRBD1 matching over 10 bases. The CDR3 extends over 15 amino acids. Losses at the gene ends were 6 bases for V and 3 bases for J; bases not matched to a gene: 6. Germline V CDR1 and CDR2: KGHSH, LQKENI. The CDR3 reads CASSRGTGETDTQYF. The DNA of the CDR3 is TGTGCCAGCTCCCGCGGGACAGGGGAGACAGATACGCAGTATTTT.

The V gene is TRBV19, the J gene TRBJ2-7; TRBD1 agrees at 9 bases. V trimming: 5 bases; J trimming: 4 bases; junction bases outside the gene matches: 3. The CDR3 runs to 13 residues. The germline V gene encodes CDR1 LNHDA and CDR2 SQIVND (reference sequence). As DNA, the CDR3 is TGTGCCAGTAGTCTCGACAGGGGGTACGAGCAGTACTTC. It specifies CASSLDRGYEQYF.

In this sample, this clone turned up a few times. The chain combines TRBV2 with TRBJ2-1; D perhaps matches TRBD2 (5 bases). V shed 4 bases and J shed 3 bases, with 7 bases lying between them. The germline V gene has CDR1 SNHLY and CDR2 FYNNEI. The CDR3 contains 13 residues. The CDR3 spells CASSGTFYNEQFF. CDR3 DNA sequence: TGTGCCAGCAGTGGGACTTTCTACAATGAGCAGTTCTTC.

CDR3 sequence (DNA): TGTGCCAGCAGCCCCATACTCGGCTACACCTTC. It is translated as CASSPILGYTF. The V call is TRBV7-2, the J call TRBJ1-2, with unresolved D. With 5 bases removed from V and 8 bases from J, the gap between germline ends came to 9 bases. Germline assignment: CDR1 SGHTA and CDR2 FQGNSA. The CDR3 sequence is 11 residues long.

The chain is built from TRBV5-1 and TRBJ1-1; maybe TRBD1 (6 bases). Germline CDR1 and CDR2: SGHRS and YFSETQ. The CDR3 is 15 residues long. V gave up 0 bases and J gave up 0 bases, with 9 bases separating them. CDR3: CASSLARGLNTEAFF. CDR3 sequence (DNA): TGCGCCAGCAGCTTGGCCAGGGGATTGAACACTGAAGCTTTCTTT.

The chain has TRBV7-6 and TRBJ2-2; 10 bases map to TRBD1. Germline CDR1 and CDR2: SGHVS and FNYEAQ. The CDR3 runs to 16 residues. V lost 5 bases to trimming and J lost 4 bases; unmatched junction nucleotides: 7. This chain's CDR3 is CASSPLTGGITGELFF. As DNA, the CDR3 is TGTGCCAGCAGCCCCCTGACAGGGGGCATCACCGGGGAGCTGTTTTTT.

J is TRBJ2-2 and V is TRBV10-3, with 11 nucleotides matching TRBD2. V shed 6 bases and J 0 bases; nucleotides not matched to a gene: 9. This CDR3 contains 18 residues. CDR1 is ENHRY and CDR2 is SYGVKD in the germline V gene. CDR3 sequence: CAIRPTSGGTANTGELFF. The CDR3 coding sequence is TGTGCCATCAGACCCACTAGCGGGGGTACCGCGAACACCGGGGAGCTGTTTTTT.

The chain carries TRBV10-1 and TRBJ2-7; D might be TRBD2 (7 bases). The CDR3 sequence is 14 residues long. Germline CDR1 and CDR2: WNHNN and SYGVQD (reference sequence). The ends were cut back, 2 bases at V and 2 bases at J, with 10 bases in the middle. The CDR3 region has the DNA TGCGCCAGCAGTGAGGGCGGGGGCCCCTACGAGCAGTACTTC. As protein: CASSEGGGPYEQYF.

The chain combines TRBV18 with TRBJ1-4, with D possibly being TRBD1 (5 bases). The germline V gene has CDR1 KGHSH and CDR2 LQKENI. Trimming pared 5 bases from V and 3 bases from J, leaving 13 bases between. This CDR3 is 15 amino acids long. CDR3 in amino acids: CASSVQEGPNEKLFF. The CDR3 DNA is TGTGCCAGCTCAGTCCAGGAGGGACCTAATGAAAAACTGTTTTTT.

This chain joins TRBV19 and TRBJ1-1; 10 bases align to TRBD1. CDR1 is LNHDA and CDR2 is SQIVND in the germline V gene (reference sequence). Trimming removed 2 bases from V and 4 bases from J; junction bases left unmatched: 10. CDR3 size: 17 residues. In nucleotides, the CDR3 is TGTGCCAGTAGTATAACGGCCTTTAGGGACAGGGGCACTGAAGCTTTCTTT. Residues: CASSITAFRDRGTEAFF.

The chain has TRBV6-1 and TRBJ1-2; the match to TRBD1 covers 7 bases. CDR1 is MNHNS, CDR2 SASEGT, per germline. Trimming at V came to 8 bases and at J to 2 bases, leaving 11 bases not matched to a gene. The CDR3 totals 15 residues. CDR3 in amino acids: CASWDRPTGNYGYTF. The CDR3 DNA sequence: TGTGCCAGCTGGGACAGACCAACTGGGAACTATGGCTACACCTTC.

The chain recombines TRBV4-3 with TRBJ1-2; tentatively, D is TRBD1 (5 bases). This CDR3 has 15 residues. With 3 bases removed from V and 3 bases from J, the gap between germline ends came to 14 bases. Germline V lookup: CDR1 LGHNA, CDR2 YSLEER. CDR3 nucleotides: TGCGCCAGCAGCCAGCATCCGGGACTCGACTATGGCTACACCTTC. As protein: CASSQHPGLDYGYTF.

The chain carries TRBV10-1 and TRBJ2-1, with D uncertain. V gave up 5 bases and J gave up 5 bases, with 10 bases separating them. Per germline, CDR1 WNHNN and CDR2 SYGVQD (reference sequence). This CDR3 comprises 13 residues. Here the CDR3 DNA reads TGCGCCAGCAGTCGGTCGGTTAACAATGAGCAGTTCTTC. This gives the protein CASSRSVNNEQFF.

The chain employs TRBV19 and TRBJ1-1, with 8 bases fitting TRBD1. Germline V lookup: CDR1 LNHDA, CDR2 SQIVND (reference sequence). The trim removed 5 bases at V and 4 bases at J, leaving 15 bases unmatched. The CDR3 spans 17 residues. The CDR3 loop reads CASSSTGTGPAGTEAFF. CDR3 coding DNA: TGTGCCAGTAGTTCGACCGGGACAGGCCCGGCGGGCACTGAAGCTTTCTTT. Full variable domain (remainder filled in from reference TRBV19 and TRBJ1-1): DGGITQSPKYLFRKEGQNVTLSCEQNLNHDAMYWYRQDPGQGLRLIYYSQIVNDFQKGDIAEGYSVSREKKESFPLTVTSAQKNPTAFYLCASSSTGTGPAGTEAFFGQGTRLTVV.

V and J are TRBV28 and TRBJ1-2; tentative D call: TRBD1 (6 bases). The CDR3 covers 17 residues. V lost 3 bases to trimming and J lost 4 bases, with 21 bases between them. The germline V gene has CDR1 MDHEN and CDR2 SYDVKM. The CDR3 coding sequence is TGTGCCAGCAGTTTTATAAGGGGGATCGTACAGGGCTATGGCTACACCTTC. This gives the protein CASSFIRGIVQGYGYTF.

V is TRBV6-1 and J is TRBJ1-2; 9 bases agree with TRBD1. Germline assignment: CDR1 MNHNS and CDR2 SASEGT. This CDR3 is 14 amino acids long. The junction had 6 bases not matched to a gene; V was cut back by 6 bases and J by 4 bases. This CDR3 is CASSLTGGSYGYTF. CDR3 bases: TGTGCCAGCAGCTTGACAGGGGGTTCCTATGGCTACACCTTC.

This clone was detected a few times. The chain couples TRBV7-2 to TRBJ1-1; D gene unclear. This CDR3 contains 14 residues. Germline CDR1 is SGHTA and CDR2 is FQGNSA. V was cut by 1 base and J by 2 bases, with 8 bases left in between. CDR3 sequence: CASSLGLLNTEAFF. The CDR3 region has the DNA TGTGCCAGCAGCTTAGGTCTTTTAAACACTGAAGCTTTCTTT.

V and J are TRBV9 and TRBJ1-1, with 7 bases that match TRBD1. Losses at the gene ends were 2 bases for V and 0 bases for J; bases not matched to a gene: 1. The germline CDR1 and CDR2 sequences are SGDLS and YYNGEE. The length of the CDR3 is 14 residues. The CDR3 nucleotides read TGTGCCAGCAGCGTCAGGGGGTTGAACACTGAAGCTTTCTTT. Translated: CASSVRGLNTEAFF.

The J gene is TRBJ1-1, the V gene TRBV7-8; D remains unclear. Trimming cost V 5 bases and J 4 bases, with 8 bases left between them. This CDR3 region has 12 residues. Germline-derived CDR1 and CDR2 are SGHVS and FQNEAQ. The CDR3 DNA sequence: TGTGCCAGCAGCCGACACCTCACTGAAGCTTTCTTT. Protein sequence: CASSRHLTEAFF.